This TCR beta chain appears in the sequencing data of a study of CD8+CD57+ T cells in acquired aplastic anemia (dated by TCRdb to 2016 to 2019). For the wider study: On average, sorted CD4+ and CD8+ cells yielded 3.2 ug of extracted DNA, with a range of 0.2 to 27.4 ug. An average of approximately 9.8 million reads for CD4+ cells and 11 million or so reads for CD8+ cells was obtained from healthy donor samples.

In the study, sorted CD4+ and CD8+ blood T cells from patients with severe aplastic anemia and from healthy subjects underwent deep sequencing of TCR repertoires. Ficoll-Paque density gradient centrifugation was used to isolate peripheral blood mononuclear cells. Before DNA extraction, CD4+ and CD8+ T cells were sorted with FACS or magnetic beads. CDR1 SGDLS and CDR2 YYNGEE were looked up in the germline V gene. The CDR3 has 13 amino acids, counting both end residues. Broad study findings and their caveats: Some 27 CD8+ CDR3 sequences were found in both patients and controls but appeared to be highly expressed in patients and within the immunodominant clones of the patients. No significant difference in CD8+ Simpson's diversity was found between patients and healthy controls (P=0.060).

Genomic DNA was used as template for profiling of TCR beta VDJ combinations and CDR3 sequences. TCR repertoire sequencing was run on an Illumina HiSeq 2000. Concerning the study's data processing: Repertoire assessment relied on Simpson's diversity index, CDR3 size and DJ length profiles, and TRBV/TRBJ rearrangement plots. The most abundant DNA sequence in the deep sequencing data was defined as the immunodominant clone. CDR3 amino acid sequences were screened for sharing across subjects and were compared with published repertoires and the VDJdb database. TCRdb reanalyzed the raw reads on its own, using fastp at Q25 for trimming and MiXCR for clone calling, and kept in-frame beta chains. Rows merge per CDR3 protein into single entries with the most common DNA and genes. The V and J calls were not made by the authors but by TCRdb's processing. This sample comprises hundreds of thousands of distinct CDR3 sequences, 60% to 80% of them detected only once. Jointly, the top ten make up approximately 4% of the sample.

Turning to this clonotype: Its binding antigen is unknown. No conserved phenylalanine or tryptophan is present at the end of the CDR3, so a read error is the likely explanation. No DNA is shown, since the ends of the CDR3 on it are uncertain; the CDR3 is the one TCRdb lists.

The rearranged segments are TRBV9 and TRBJ1-2; the table assigns TRBD1, which was not confirmed against the DNA. The TCR sequence derives from a human donor in good health, serving as a control. The sequencing input was sorted CD4+, CD8+, or CD8+CD57+ T cells (not recorded which) from PBMCs. The CDR3 reads as follows: CASRLTQGADTGV.